These 23 T cell receptor beta chains were sequenced from one sample in a study of beta chain features in type 1 diabetes. The authors reverse transcribed all of the isolated RNA, so sequencing captured expressed TCRB transcripts. Here immunoSEQ multiplex PCR was the method, and the copy in TCRdb shows in-frame clones only, minus some. The sample contains 450,000 to 550,000 clones, 30% of which appear only once. Sequencing was performed on naive CD4+ T cells from blood. The origin of the receptors is a young man in good health.

This clone was seen more than once but under ten times. This same CDR3 is encoded by further DNA sequences in the sample. The CDR3 DNA is TGCGCCAGCAGCCAAGATCCCAGGGACACTGAAGCTTTCTTT. Translation: CASSQDPRDTEAFF. The chain recombines TRBV4-3 with TRBJ1-1, with D perhaps matching TRBD1 (5 bases). Germline CDR1 is LGHNA and CDR2 is YSLEER. Trimming removed 0 bases at V and 3 bases at J, with 8 bases between. The CDR3 totals 14 residues.

The rearrangement links TRBV30 to TRBJ2-1; TRBD1 is a possible D gene (6 bases). Per the germline V gene, CDR1 is GTSNPN and CDR2 is SVGIG (reference sequence). V lost 2 bases and J lost 4, with 9 bases in between. This CDR3 is 13 amino acids long. CDR3 sequence: CAWSQGQYNEQFF. CDR3 nucleotide sequence: TGTGCCTGGAGTCAAGGACAGTACAATGAGCAGTTCTTC.

The chain joins TRBV27 to TRBJ2-7, with 8 bases aligning to TRBD1. V shed 6 bases, J shed 4 bases, and the junction held 5 bases outside the gene matches. Germline CDR1 and CDR2: MNHEY and SMNVEV (reference sequence). The CDR3 totals 13 residues. This CDR3 is CASRRQGNYEQYF. DNA of the CDR3: TGTGCCAGCAGGAGACAGGGGAATTACGAGCAGTACTTC.

This rearrangement joins TRBV9 to TRBJ2-3; D gene uncertain. Between the trimmed V and J ends, which lost 0 bases and 1 base, there was a span of 12 bases. Germline lookup yields CDR1 SGDLS and CDR2 YYNGEE. CDR3 length equals 16 residues. The CDR3 region is CASSVGRVLGTDTQYF. As DNA, the CDR3 is TGTGCCAGCAGCGTAGGTCGAGTGCTCGGCACAGATACGCAGTATTTT.

This rearrangement joins TRBV5-4 to TRBJ1-2; D gene uncertain. The CDR3 is made up of 12 amino acids. The germline CDR1 and CDR2 sequences are SGHNT and YYREEE (reference sequence). Trimming cost V 0 bases and J 4 bases, with 4 bases left between them. CDR3 in amino acids: CASSLGFYGYTF. The CDR3 DNA reads as TGTGCCAGCAGCTTGGGTTTCTATGGCTACACCTTC.

The rearrangement joins TRBV9 to TRBJ1-1; D gene ambiguous. The CDR3 covers 15 residues. V was cut by 2 bases and J by 1 base, with 12 bases left in between. The germline gives CDR1 SGDLS, CDR2 YYNGEE. The CDR3 is CASSVNNRTNTEAFF. DNA for the CDR3: TGTGCCAGCAGCGTCAATAACAGAACGAACACTGAAGCTTTCTTT. The complete variable domain, with remaining parts taken from reference TRBV9 and TRBJ1-1, reads DSGVTQTPKHLITATGQRVTLRCSPRSGDLSVYWYQQSLDQGLQFLIQYYNGEERAKGNILERFSAQQFPDLHSELNLSSLELGDSALYFCASSVNNRTNTEAFFGQGTRLTVV.

This clone has a single count. V usage is TRBV15 and J usage is TRBJ2-5; D may be TRBD1 (6 bases). The CDR3 has 14 residues. CDR1 and CDR2 (germline): LNHNV, YYDKDF (reference sequence). Trimming cost V 0 bases and J 5 bases, with 10 bases left between them. This CDR3 is CATSREGAWETQYF. The DNA for the CDR3 is TGTGCCACCAGCAGAGAGGGGGCTTGGGAGACCCAGTACTTC.

The V gene is TRBV28, the J gene TRBJ2-5, with 7 bases aligning to TRBD1. The tail of the sequence fits TRBJ2-7 better, so the J call may be wrong. The length of the CDR3 is 13 residues. Germline V gene lookup returns CDR1 MDHEN and CDR2 SYDVKM. DNA of the CDR3: TGTGCCAGCAGTTCGGGACAGCACTACGAGCAGTACTTC. It is translated as CASSSGQHYEQYF.

This clone has more than one count but fewer than ten. The V call is TRBV4-2, the J call TRBJ2-3; TRBD2 might be the D (6 bases). V was pared by 4 bases and J by 5 bases, with 16 bases between. CDR1 is LGHNA and CDR2 is YNFKEQ in the germline V gene. The CDR3 contains 15 residues. The CDR3 sequence is CASSPRDSSLDTQYF. The CDR3 region has the DNA TGTGCCAGCAGCCCGCGGGATTCGAGTCTAGATACGCAGTATTTT.

This clone was found a few times. The chain has TRBV9 and TRBJ1-2; 8 nucleotides agree with TRBD1. This CDR3 is built from 13 residues. The germline V gene encodes CDR1 SGDLS and CDR2 YYNGEE. With V trimmed by 4 bases and J by 4 bases, 3 bases remained unmatched. CDR3 bases: TGTGCCAGCAGCCGTACAGGGGGCTATGGCTACACCTTC. Translated: CASSRTGGYGYTF.

There are a few counts of this clone. The chain is built from TRBV27 and TRBJ1-2, with 9 positions matching TRBD1. From germline, CDR1 is MNHEY and CDR2 SMNVEV (reference sequence). The J segment lost 4 bases and the V segment lost 6 bases, leaving 3 bases of the junction unmatched. The CDR3 totals 13 residues. CDR3 nucleotide sequence: TGTGCCAGCAGAGGGACAGGGCGCTATGGCTACACCTTC. Encoded protein: CASRGTGRYGYTF.

In this sample, this clone turned up a few times. DNA of the CDR3: TGTGCCTGGAGTGCCCTAATGGTTCTAGCGGGTACCGAGCAGTACTTC. Translating it yields CAWSALMVLAGTEQYF. The chain recombines TRBV30 with TRBJ2-7, with TRBD2 matching 8 bases. Germline loops: CDR1 GTSNPN, CDR2 SVGIG (reference sequence). This CDR3 comprises 16 residues. V lost 1 base, J lost 6 bases, and 14 bases stayed unmatched.

V is TRBV30 and J is TRBJ2-3; D is possibly TRBD2 (6 bases). The CDR3 runs 14 residues. Germline V lookup: CDR1 GTSNPN, CDR2 SVGIG (reference sequence). Trimming took off 3 bases at V and 4 bases at J, with 14 bases between the two ends. DNA for the CDR3: TGTGCCTGGAGATCGGGGGTCAGGGCAGATACGCAGTATTTT. Protein sequence: CAWRSGVRADTQYF. Combining the CDR3 with reference TRBV30 and TRBJ2-3 gives the whole variable domain SQTIHQWPATLVQPVGSPLSLECTVEGTSNPNLYWYRQAAGRGLQLLFYSVGIGQISSEVPQNLSASRPQDRQFILSSKKLLLSDSGFYLCAWRSGVRADTQYFGPGTRLTVL.

The chain combines TRBV23-1 with TRBJ1-1, with D unclear. TRBV23-1 is assigned to the ORF class and has an uncertain function. V was clipped by 0 bases and J by 5 bases, with 10 bases between them. The CDR3 contains 14 residues. The DNA of the CDR3 is TGCGCCAGCAGTCAATCGAAGGGAGCGACTGAAGCTTTCTTT. Amino acids: CASSQSKGATEAFF.

The chain carries TRBV9 and TRBJ2-1; possible D gene TRBD2, 6 bases. This CDR3 comprises 14 residues. Germline CDR1 is SGDLS and CDR2 is YYNGEE. V was cut by 2 bases and J by 3 bases, with 9 bases left in between. The CDR3 nucleotides read TGTGCCAGCAGCGTTTATAGCGGCTACAATGAGCAGTTCTTC. Translating gives CASSVYSGYNEQFF.

In this sample, this clone turned up a few times. V is TRBV4-1 and J is TRBJ2-1, with TRBD2 matching 7 bases. This CDR3 region has 16 residues. V shed 2 bases and J 3 bases; nucleotides not matched to a gene: 7. Germline loops: CDR1 MGHRA, CDR2 YSYEKL. In DNA, the CDR3 is TGCGCCAGCAGCCAATCAGCGGGGAGGGACTACAATGAGCAGTTCTTC. This encodes CASSQSAGRDYNEQFF.

The chain carries TRBV10-3 and TRBJ2-7, with D perhaps TRBD1 or TRBD2 (5 bases each). V was clipped by 6 bases and J by 5 bases, with 17 bases between them. Germline CDR1 reads ENHRY; CDR2 reads SYGVKD. This CDR3 region has 14 residues. The DNA for the CDR3 is TGTGCCATCAGGCTCGCTGGGGCCGGGAACGAGCAGTACTTC. This sequence encodes CAIRLAGAGNEQYF.

This clone was counted only a few times. The rearrangement uses TRBV5-6 and TRBJ2-7; 7 nucleotides agree with TRBD1. Germline-derived CDR1 and CDR2 are SGHDT and YYEEEE. This CDR3 has 15 amino acids. Trimming took 0 bases from V and 2 from J; bases not matched to a gene: 5. CDR3 bases: TGTGCCAGCAGCTTGGTCGACAGGGCTACCTACGAGCAGTACTTC. This gives the protein CASSLVDRATYEQYF.

The chain employs TRBV7-9 and TRBJ2-4; 9 bases fit TRBD1. With 8 bases clipped from V and 5 bases from J, the junction kept 10 bases outside the gene matches. This CDR3 region has 15 residues. CDR1 is SEHNR and CDR2 is FQNEAQ in the germline V gene (reference sequence). CDR3 bases: TGTGCCAGCTACGAACACGGGACAGGGCAAAACATTCAGTACTTC. Residues: CASYEHGTGQNIQYF.

This clone occurred once. The chain has TRBV30 and TRBJ2-7; TRBD2 agrees at 13 bases. Per the germline V gene, CDR1 is GTSNPN and CDR2 is SVGIG (reference sequence). This CDR3 is built from 13 residues. The J segment lost 5 bases and the V segment lost 6 bases, leaving 4 bases of the junction unmatched. The CDR3 here is CACLTSGRNEQYF. CDR3 sequence (DNA): TGTGCCTGTCTGACTAGCGGGAGGAACGAGCAGTACTTC. The entire variable domain, with the rest obtained from reference TRBV30 and TRBJ2-7, is as follows: SQTIHQWPATLVQPVGSPLSLECTVEGTSNPNLYWYRQAAGRGLQLLFYSVGIGQISSEVPQNLSASRPQDRQFILSSKKLLLSDSGFYLCACLTSGRNEQYFGPGTRLTVT.

For this clone: This CDR3 is also generated by other DNA sequences in the sample. The V gene is TRBV7-9, the J gene TRBJ2-2, with 8 bases aligning to TRBD1. CDR1 is SEHNR and CDR2 is FQNEAQ in the germline V gene (reference sequence). Trimming took 4 bases from V and 3 from J; bases not matched to a gene: 1. The CDR3 sequence is 14 residues long. CDR3 bases: TGTGCCAGCAGCTGGACAGGGTACACCGGGGAGCTGTTTTTT. Protein product: CASSWTGYTGELFF.

The sample holds a few counts of this clone. Germline is not matched at one junction end, which may reflect a read error. The chain employs TRBV9 and TRBJ2-4; a weak D match, TRBD1 (6 bases). Germline V gene sequence: CDR1 SGDLS, CDR2 YYNGEE. CDR3 length: 12 residues. CDR3: CASSGRDTRPTF. The DNA of the CDR3 is TGTGCCAGCAGCGGCCGGGACACGCGACCAACCTTC.

V gene TRBV11-2 combines with J gene TRBJ2-3; D remains unclear. From germline, CDR1 is SGHAT and CDR2 FQNNGV. This CDR3 is 15 amino acids long. V dropped 5 bases and J dropped 0 bases, with 12 bases sitting between them. The CDR3 DNA follows: TGTGCCAGCAGCCGTTGGGCGTCTAGCACAGATACGCAGTATTTT. It codes for CASSRWASSTDTQYF. Full variable domain (outside the CDR3, taken from reference TRBV11-2 and TRBJ2-3): EAGVAQSPRYKIIEKRQSVAFWCNPISGHATLYWYQQILGQGPKLLIQFQNNGVVDDSQLPKDRFSAERLKGVDSTLKIQPAKLEDSAVYLCASSRWASSTDTQYFGPGTRLTVL.